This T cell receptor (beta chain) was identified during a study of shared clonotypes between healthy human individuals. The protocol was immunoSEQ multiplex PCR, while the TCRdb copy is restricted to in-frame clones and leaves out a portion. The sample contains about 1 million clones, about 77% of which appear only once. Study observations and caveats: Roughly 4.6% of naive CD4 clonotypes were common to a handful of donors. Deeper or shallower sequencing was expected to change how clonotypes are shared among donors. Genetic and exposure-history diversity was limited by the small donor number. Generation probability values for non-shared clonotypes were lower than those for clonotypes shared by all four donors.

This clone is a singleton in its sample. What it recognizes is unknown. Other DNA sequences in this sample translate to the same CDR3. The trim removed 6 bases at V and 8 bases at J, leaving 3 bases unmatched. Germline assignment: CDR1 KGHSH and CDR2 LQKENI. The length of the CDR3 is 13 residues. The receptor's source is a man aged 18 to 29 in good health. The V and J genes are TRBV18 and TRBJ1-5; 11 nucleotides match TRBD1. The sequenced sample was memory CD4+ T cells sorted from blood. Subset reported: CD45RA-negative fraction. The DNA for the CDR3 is TGTGCCAGCTCGCCGGGACAGGGGGAGCCCCAGCATTTT. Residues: CASSPGQGEPQHF.